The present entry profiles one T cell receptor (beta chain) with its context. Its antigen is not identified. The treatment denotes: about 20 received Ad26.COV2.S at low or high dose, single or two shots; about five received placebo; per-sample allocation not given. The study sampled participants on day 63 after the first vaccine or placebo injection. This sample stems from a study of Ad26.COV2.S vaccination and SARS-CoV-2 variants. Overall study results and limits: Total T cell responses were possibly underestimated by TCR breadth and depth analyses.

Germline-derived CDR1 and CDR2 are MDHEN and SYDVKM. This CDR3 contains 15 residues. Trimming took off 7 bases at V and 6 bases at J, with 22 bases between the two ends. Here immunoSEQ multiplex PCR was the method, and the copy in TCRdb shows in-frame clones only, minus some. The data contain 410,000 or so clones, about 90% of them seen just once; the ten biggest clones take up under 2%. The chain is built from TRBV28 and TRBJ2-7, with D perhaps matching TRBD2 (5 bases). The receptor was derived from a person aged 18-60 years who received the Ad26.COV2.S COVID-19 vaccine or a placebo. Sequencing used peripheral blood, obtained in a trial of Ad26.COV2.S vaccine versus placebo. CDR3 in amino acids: CASTLGGPRRIEQYF. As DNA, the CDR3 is TGTGCCAGCACCCTAGGAGGCCCCAGGCGGATCGAGCAGTACTTC.